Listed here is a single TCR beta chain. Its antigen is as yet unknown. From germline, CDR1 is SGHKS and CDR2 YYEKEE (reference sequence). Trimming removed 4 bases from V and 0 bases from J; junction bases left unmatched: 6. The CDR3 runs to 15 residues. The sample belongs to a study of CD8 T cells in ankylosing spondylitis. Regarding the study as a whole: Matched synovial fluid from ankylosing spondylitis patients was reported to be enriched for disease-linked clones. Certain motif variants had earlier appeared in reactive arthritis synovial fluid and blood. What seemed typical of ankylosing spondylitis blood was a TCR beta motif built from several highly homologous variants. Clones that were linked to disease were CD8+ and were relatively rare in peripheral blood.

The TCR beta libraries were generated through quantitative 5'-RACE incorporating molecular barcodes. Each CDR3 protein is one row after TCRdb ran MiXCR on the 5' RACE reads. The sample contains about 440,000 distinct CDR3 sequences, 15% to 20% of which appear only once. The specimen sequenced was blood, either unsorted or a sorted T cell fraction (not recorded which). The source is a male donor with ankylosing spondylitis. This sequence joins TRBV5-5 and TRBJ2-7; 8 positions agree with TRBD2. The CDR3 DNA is TGTGCCAGCAGCCTCGCCGGGACTAGCTCCTACGAGCAGTACTTC. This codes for CASSLAGTSSYEQYF.